These 30 T cell receptor beta chains came from one sample sequenced in a study of T cell responses to AZD1222 COVID-19 vaccine. Data came from immunoSEQ multiplex PCR; TCRdb stores just in-frame clones and leaves some out. There are roughly 150,000 clones in the sample; about 90% occur only once, and 5% lies in the top ten. The input for sequencing was peripheral blood, taken on day 0 of AZD1222 vaccination. All receptors come from an adult in good health.

The chain employs TRBV9 and TRBJ2-3; TRBD1 agrees at 10 bases. CDR3 size: 16 residues. CDR1 and CDR2 from the germline V gene are SGDLS and YYNGEE. V dropped 1 base and J dropped 1; count of bases not matched to a gene: 3. This chain's CDR3 is CASSVKGTGGTDTQYF. DNA for the CDR3: TGTGCCAGCAGCGTAAAGGGGACAGGGGGCACAGATACGCAGTATTTT.

The V call is TRBV13, the J call TRBJ2-7; D unclear. The length of the CDR3 is 14 residues. V was shortened by 5 bases and J by 1 base, with 12 bases between the two germline ends. Looked up from germline, CDR1 is PRHDT and CDR2 is FYEKMQ (reference sequence). CDR3 in DNA: TGTGCCAGCAGCCCCCAGACAAAGTCCTACGAGCAGTACTTC. Protein: CASSPQTKSYEQYF.

This clone was seen only once. The chain combines TRBV4-3 with TRBJ2-5, with 8 bases that match TRBD2. The V and J ends lost 3 bases and 1 base, in that order; junction bases with no gene match: 7. The germline gives CDR1 LGHNA, CDR2 YSLEER. The CDR3 sequence is 16 residues long. The CDR3 loop is CASSHSGGGSQETQYF. DNA of the CDR3: TGCGCCAGCAGCCACTCGGGGGGGGGCAGCCAAGAGACCCAGTACTTC.

The chain carries TRBV2 and TRBJ2-2; 9 nucleotides align to TRBD1. Germline CDR1 reads SNHLY; CDR2 reads FYNNEI. J lost 5 bases, V lost 4 bases, and 8 bases had no gene match. The CDR3 spans 16 residues. The CDR3, as DNA: TGTGCCAGCAGTGCGGGACAGGGAGAAAAGACCGGGGAGCTGTTTTTT. Residues: CASSAGQGEKTGELFF.

The chain couples TRBV11-2 to TRBJ2-7; 9 nucleotides line up with TRBD1. The CDR3 runs to 17 residues. Unmatched junction bases numbered 10, after V lost 2 bases and J lost 2 bases. Germline CDR1 is SGHAT and CDR2 is FQNNGV. The chain's CDR3 is CASSLTDTGGATYEQYF. The CDR3 region has the DNA TGTGCCAGCAGCTTAACCGATACAGGGGGCGCCACCTACGAGCAGTACTTC.

This chain links TRBV19 with TRBJ2-3; 7 nucleotides line up with TRBD2. V gave up 5 bases and J gave up 7 bases; unmatched junction bases: 3. There are 12 residues in the CDR3. The germline V gene has CDR1 LNHDA and CDR2 SQIVND (reference sequence). The CDR3 DNA reads TGTGCCAGTAGTCCCAGCGGGAATACGCAGTATTTT. Its translation is CASSPSGNTQYF.

The rearrangement joins TRBV12-3 or TRBV12-4 to TRBJ2-3; D is unresolved. V lost 2 bases to trimming and J lost 5 bases, with 2 bases between them. The CDR3 runs 11 residues. The chain's CDR3 is CASSLRDTQYF. The CDR3 nucleotides read TGTGCCAGCAGTTTACGAGATACGCAGTATTTT.

This chain links TRBV5-1 with TRBJ1-1; D is perhaps TRBD1 (6 bases). The CDR3 consists of 13 residues. Germline loops: CDR1 SGHRS, CDR2 YFSETQ. The V and J ends lost 2 bases and 7 bases respectively, with 12 bases between them. Here the CDR3 reads CASSFGGLSEAFF. The CDR3 nucleotides are TGCGCCAGCAGCTTCGGGGGGCTGAGTGAAGCTTTCTTT.

The chain has TRBV18 and TRBJ1-5; D is unclear. The V end was cut by 1 base, the J end by 0 bases, with 10 bases between. Germline values: CDR1 KGHSH, CDR2 LQKENI. This CDR3 is built from 16 residues. This CDR3 is CASSPRRQDSNQPQHF. For the CDR3, the DNA is TGTGCCAGCTCACCACGGCGCCAGGATAGCAATCAGCCCCAGCATTTT.

CDR3 in amino acids: CASSPSSGNTIYF. The CDR3 DNA follows: TGTGCCAGCAGCCCTTCCTCTGGAAACACCATATATTTT. The chain uses TRBV16 and TRBJ1-3, with D unclear. V was trimmed by 4 bases and J by 0 bases, leaving 4 bases between them. Germline V CDR1 and CDR2: KGHSY, FQNENV. This CDR3 spans 13 amino acids.

The chain is built from TRBV7-6 and TRBJ1-4; 7 bases agree with TRBD1. CDR3 size: 14 residues. Germline values: CDR1 SGHVS, CDR2 FNYEAQ. J gave up 3 bases and V 5 bases, and 3 bases lay outside the gene matches. CDR3 protein: CASSHRGSNEKLFF. The CDR3 DNA sequence: TGTGCCAGCAGCCACAGGGGATCTAATGAAAAACTGTTTTTT.

V usage is TRBV6-2 or TRBV6-3 and J usage is TRBJ2-7; 7 bases are shared with TRBD1. The germline gives CDR1 MNHEY, CDR2 SVGEGT. The CDR3 loop spans 15 amino acids. Germline trimming cut 5 bases from V and 2 bases from J; bases unmatched to any gene: 9. This CDR3 is CASSHRDSPPYEQYF. CDR3 nucleotide sequence: TGTGCCAGCAGTCACCGGGACAGCCCTCCCTACGAGCAGTACTTC.

The J gene is TRBJ2-7, the V gene TRBV5-1, with 10 bases lining up with TRBD1. Germline CDR1 and CDR2: SGHRS and YFSETQ. V lost 3 bases, J lost 3 bases, and 6 bases stayed unmatched. This CDR3 comprises 15 residues. CDR3 region: CASSYGTGDFYEQYF. For the CDR3, the DNA is TGCGCCAGCAGCTATGGGACAGGGGACTTCTACGAGCAGTACTTC.

This clone appeared a single time. This chain links TRBV6-5 with TRBJ2-5; possible D gene TRBD2, 7 bases. Per the germline V gene, CDR1 is MNHEY and CDR2 is SVGAGI. The V end lost 4 bases, the J end lost 3 bases, and 9 bases lay between the germline ends. The CDR3 spans 13 residues. CDR3 amino acids: CASSWGGKETQYF. CDR3 in DNA: TGTGCCAGCAGTTGGGGGGGCAAAGAGACCCAGTACTTC.

This chain links TRBV7-3 with TRBJ2-1; TRBD2 matches at 7 bases. The germline V gene encodes CDR1 SGHTA and CDR2 FQGTGA. This CDR3 has 17 residues. Trimming removed 2 bases from V and 6 bases from J; junction bases left unmatched: 13. CDR3 region: CASSLEGVSSGSNEQFF. The CDR3 nucleotides are TGTGCCAGCAGCTTAGAGGGAGTCTCTAGCGGCTCCAATGAGCAGTTCTTC.

The chain is built from TRBV7-6 and TRBJ1-3; D unresolved. V lost 5 bases and J lost 0, with 20 bases in between. CDR3 length: 18 amino acids. Germline CDR1 and CDR2: SGHVS and FNYEAQ. The chain's CDR3 is CASSARVLNRGSGNTIYF. The CDR3 DNA reads as TGTGCCAGCAGCGCCCGGGTCCTCAACCGGGGCTCTGGAAACACCATATATTTT.

V usage is TRBV9 and J usage is TRBJ2-3; no clear D gene. CDR1 and CDR2 from the germline V gene are SGDLS and YYNGEE. With 4 bases removed from V and 6 bases from J, the gap between germline ends came to 12 bases. This CDR3 is 13 amino acids long. The CDR3 nucleotides read TGTGCCAGCAGCCCCACAATAGGGGATACGCAGTATTTT. This translates into CASSPTIGDTQYF.

The genes are TRBV19 and TRBJ1-5; TRBD1 agrees at 7 bases. CDR3 length: 15 amino acids. The V gene's germline CDR1 is LNHDA and CDR2 SQIVND (reference sequence). V was clipped by 3 bases and J by 3 bases; unmatched bases: 5. The CDR3 nucleotides are TGTGCCAGTAGTATGGCAGGGGGATACAATCAGCCCCAGCATTTT. Amino acid sequence: CASSMAGGYNQPQHF.

The chain employs TRBV28 and TRBJ2-7; 11 bases agree with TRBD2. The V gene end was trimmed by 2 bases and the J gene end by 7 bases; junction bases not matched to a gene: 7. Per the germline V gene, CDR1 is MDHEN and CDR2 is SYDVKM. The CDR3 consists of 15 residues. CDR3 protein: CASSLQPLAGVEQYF. CDR3 coding DNA: TGTGCCAGCAGTTTACAGCCACTAGCGGGAGTGGAGCAGTACTTC.

V is TRBV28 and J is TRBJ1-6, with 7 bases aligning to TRBD1. Germline CDR1 reads MDHEN; CDR2 reads SYDVKM. The CDR3 totals 14 residues. Trimming removed 5 bases from V and 10 bases from J; junction bases left unmatched: 8. CDR3 nucleotide sequence: TGTGCCAGCAGTGTGACAGGGCAGGGGTCACCCCTCCACTTT. It codes for CASSVTGQGSPLHF.

V and J are TRBV21-1 and TRBJ2-2; the table assigns TRBD1, which was not confirmed against the DNA. TRBV21-1 has pseudogene status. The CDR3 is 16 amino acids. The CDR3 protein is CASSRATGEDTGELFF. DNA of the CDR3: TGTGCCAGCAGCCGCGCTACAGGGGAGGACACCGGGGAGCTGTTTTTT.

This rearrangement joins TRBV5-6 to TRBJ2-4; TRBD2 is a possible D gene (6 bases). Trimming took 2 bases from V and 1 from J, leaving 13 bases between them. The CDR3 consists of 16 residues. The germline V gene encodes CDR1 SGHDT and CDR2 YYEEEE. The CDR3: CASSLGGSGAKNIQYF. CDR3 bases: TGTGCCAGCAGCTTAGGAGGAAGCGGGGCCAAAAACATTCAGTACTTC.

The chain links TRBV19 to TRBJ1-5; unclear D gene. The V and J ends lost 5 bases and 11 bases respectively, with 10 bases between them. Germline assignment: CDR1 LNHDA and CDR2 SQIVND (reference sequence). This CDR3 comprises 11 residues. The CDR3 nucleotides are TGTGCCAGTAGTTTCGGGCGGTCCCAGCATTTT. This sequence encodes CASSFGRSQHF.

The rearrangement links TRBV29-1 to TRBJ2-1, with D maybe TRBD1 (6 bases). CDR3 length equals 15 residues. Germline V gives CDR1 SQVTM, CDR2 ANQGSEA. V shed 0 bases and J shed 8 bases, with 17 bases lying between them. The CDR3 nucleotides are TGCAGCGTTGAAGAGGGGGCTAGCTCTCGGTATGAGCAGTTCTTC. Translating it yields CSVEEGASSRYEQFF.

The V gene is TRBV7-2, the J gene TRBJ2-2; 9 nucleotides line up with TRBD2. V gave up 5 bases and J gave up 4 bases; unmatched junction bases: 5. Per the germline V gene, CDR1 is SGHTA and CDR2 is FQGNSA. This CDR3 has 15 residues. CDR3 sequence reads: CASSLVAGVTGELFF. CDR3 coding DNA: TGTGCCAGCAGCCTGGTAGCGGGAGTCACCGGGGAGCTGTTTTTT.

This CDR3 is CATSTTGRYGYTF. The CDR3, as DNA: TGTGCCACCAGCACGACAGGGCGATATGGCTACACCTTC. The V gene is TRBV15, the J gene TRBJ1-2; 7 bases agree with TRBD1. J was trimmed by 5 bases and V by 4 bases; bases with no gene match: 4. This CDR3 is built from 13 residues. Germline loops: CDR1 LNHNV, CDR2 YYDKDF (reference sequence).

The chain recombines TRBV24-1 with TRBJ2-3; no definite D call. The germline V gene encodes CDR1 KGHDR and CDR2 SFDVKD. CDR3 length: 14 amino acids. Trimming stripped 3 bases from V and 0 bases from J, with 6 bases between. The DNA of the CDR3 is TGTGCCACCAGTGATGTCCACAGCACAGATACGCAGTATTTT. It codes for CATSDVHSTDTQYF.

In nucleotides, the CDR3 is TGTGCCAGCAGCCAAGAAAGGGGGAGGCCCCAGCATTTT. It is translated as CASSQERGRPQHF. This chain joins TRBV14 and TRBJ1-5, with a weak D call TRBD1 (6 bases). Germline V gene data show CDR1 as SGHDN and CDR2 as FVKESK. Trimming cost V 0 bases and J 9 bases, with 9 bases left between them. The CDR3 has 13 amino acids.

The chain carries TRBV13 and TRBJ2-7; the D is unclear. CDR1 and CDR2 from the germline V gene are PRHDT and FYEKMQ (reference sequence). The CDR3 loop spans 16 amino acids. V was pared by 4 bases and J by 2 bases, with 18 bases between. CDR3 DNA sequence: TGTGCCAGCAGCTCTGAAGGCGGTCAAGGGACCTACGAGCAGTACTTC. Residues: CASSSEGGQGTYEQYF.

J is TRBJ2-5 and V is TRBV7-9; 8 nucleotides line up with TRBD1. Losses at the gene ends were 1 base for V and 2 bases for J; bases not matched to a gene: 9. The germline gives CDR1 SEHNR, CDR2 FQNEAQ (reference sequence). The CDR3 contains 17 residues. This CDR3 reads CASSLDGQGVSQETQYF. Here the CDR3 DNA reads TGTGCCAGCAGCTTAGACGGACAGGGAGTATCGCAAGAGACCCAGTACTTC.